The 10 T cell receptor beta chains below all came from one sample that was sequenced in a study of blood T cell repertoires in COVID-19. Sequencing was performed with immunoSEQ multiplex PCR; in TCRdb, only in-frame clones are kept and a portion is missing. Among approximately 400,000 clones listed, 87% were seen once. Sequenced material: PBMCs or T cells enriched from blood (not recorded which). These receptors all stem from a man aged 25 to 40 who had recovered from COVID-19.

The chain links TRBV5-1 to TRBJ2-7; 13 bases match TRBD2. The germline V gene has CDR1 SGHRS and CDR2 YFSETQ. The CDR3 is made up of 16 amino acids. Trimming at V came to 2 bases and at J to 6 bases, leaving 8 bases not matched to a gene. This CDR3 is CASSFRLAGGSVEQYF. In DNA, the CDR3 is TGCGCCAGCAGCTTCCGACTAGCGGGGGGCAGCGTCGAGCAGTACTTC.

The table lists this clone with a count of one. The chain couples TRBV3-1 (or the pseudogene TRBV3-2) to TRBJ2-2, with D uncertain. The CDR3 totals 15 residues. From germline, CDR1 is LGHDT and CDR2 YNNKEL (reference sequence). V dropped 0 bases and J dropped 4 bases, with 9 bases sitting between them. For the CDR3, the DNA is TGTGCCAGCAGCCAAGATGGGCAGGCCACCGGGGAGCTGTTTTTT. Amino acids: CASSQDGQATGELFF.

The rearrangement links TRBV5-1 to TRBJ2-3; 9 bases are a match to TRBD2. Per germline, CDR1 SGHRS and CDR2 YFSETQ. The CDR3 extends over 16 amino acids. J lost 6 bases, V lost 0 bases, and 8 bases had no gene match. CDR3: CASSLASAGGVDTQYF. As DNA, the CDR3 is TGCGCCAGCAGCTTGGCGTCAGCGGGGGGAGTGGATACGCAGTATTTT.

The J gene is TRBJ1-4, the V gene TRBV29-1; TRBD1 is a possible D gene (5 bases). The CDR3 is 13 amino acids. V lost 7 bases to trimming and J lost 5 bases, with 14 bases between them. Germline V gene lookup returns CDR1 SQVTM and CDR2 ANQGSEA. CDR3 bases: TGCAGCGCCAAACAGACAGCCAATGAAAAACTGTTTTTT. This encodes CSAKQTANEKLFF.

The V gene is TRBV19, the J gene TRBJ2-1, with 16 bases fitting TRBD2. The CDR3 has 16 amino acids. After removal of 10 bases from V and 2 bases from J, the junction contained 5 bases not matched to a gene. Per the germline V gene, CDR1 is LNHDA and CDR2 is SQIVND (reference sequence). Here the CDR3 DNA reads TGTGCCACTTCCGGGACTAGCGGGGGGGCCTACAATGAGCAGTTCTTC. Its translation: CATSGTSGGAYNEQFF.

This chain joins TRBV4-1 and TRBJ2-2; maybe TRBD2 (6 bases). The CDR3 is made up of 15 amino acids. The germline CDR1 and CDR2 sequences are MGHRA and YSYEKL. V was pared by 4 bases and J by 7 bases, with 16 bases between. The CDR3 protein is CASSLRWGESGELFF. CDR3 bases: TGCGCCAGCAGCCTTAGGTGGGGGGAAAGCGGGGAGCTGTTTTTT.

The V gene is TRBV4-3, the J gene TRBJ1-6; possible D gene TRBD1, 5 bases. This CDR3 spans 15 amino acids. The germline CDR1 and CDR2 sequences are LGHNA and YSLEER. V shed 0 bases and J shed 6 bases, with 9 bases lying between them. The CDR3 protein is CASSQDTGVNSPLHF. The CDR3 DNA sequence: TGCGCCAGCAGCCAAGATACAGGCGTTAATTCACCCCTCCACTTT.

This chain uses TRBV5-1 with TRBJ2-5; a weak D match, TRBD1 (5 bases). The V gene's germline CDR1 is SGHRS and CDR2 YFSETQ. Trimming left V 0 bases short and J 5 bases short, with 11 bases between. The CDR3 is made up of 14 amino acids. The CDR3 is CASSLEIGVETQYF. The CDR3 nucleotides read TGCGCCAGCAGCTTGGAGATAGGGGTGGAGACCCAGTACTTC.

The chain employs TRBV29-1 and TRBJ2-7, with D uncertain. The length of the CDR3 is 10 residues. The germline V and J ends were trimmed by 6 bases and 1 base, with 4 bases remaining between them. The germline V gene has CDR1 SQVTM and CDR2 ANQGSEA. CDR3 sequence: CSVLSYEQYF. The CDR3 DNA reads TGCAGCGTCCTTTCCTACGAGCAGTACTTC.

The chain joins TRBV4-3 to TRBJ1-2; 11 bases line up with TRBD1. Germline V gives CDR1 LGHNA, CDR2 YSLEER. The J segment lost 7 bases and the V segment lost 3 bases, leaving 10 bases of the junction unmatched. The CDR3 is made up of 16 amino acids. In DNA, the CDR3 is TGCGCCAGCAGCCATAACACCGGACAGGGGGCGATTGGCTACACCTTC. Translated, it gives CASSHNTGQGAIGYTF.